The 6 T cell receptor beta chains presented below share a single source sample, sequenced in a study of beta chain features in type 1 diabetes. The study's findings and limits: Moderate yet significant TCRB CDR3 shortening was seen in Type 1 diabetes patients in all four CD4+ subsets.

The whole isolated RNA underwent reverse transcription, so sequencing captured expressed TCRB transcripts. The protocol was immunoSEQ multiplex PCR, while the TCRdb copy is restricted to in-frame clones and leaves out a portion. The data contain roughly 14,000 clones, more than 55% of them singletons. Antigens of these TCRs are unknown. The sequenced material came from stem cell memory CD4+ T cells from blood. The receptors stem from a woman aged 18-29 years with type 1 diabetes.

The chain uses TRBV2 and TRBJ1-1; 9 nucleotides line up with TRBD1. The CDR3 contains 14 residues. The junction had 6 bases not matched to a gene; V was cut back by 6 bases and J by 4 bases. Germline loops: CDR1 SNHLY, CDR2 FYNNEI. CDR3 bases: TGTGCCAGCAGATGGACAGGGGAAGGCACTGAAGCTTTCTTT. This encodes CASRWTGEGTEAFF.

The chain carries TRBV7-9 and TRBJ2-1, with TRBD2 identical over 8 bases. CDR3 size: 16 residues. Germline CDR1 SEHNR, CDR2 FQNEAQ (reference sequence). Trimming cost V 5 bases and J 12 bases; bases outside gene matches: 18. CDR3 in DNA: TGTGCCAGCAGCCTGTCCTTGTGGGACGGGGGGGCCTGGCAGTTCTTC. Encoded protein: CASSLSLWDGGAWQFF.

This clone was seen only a few times. This rearrangement joins TRBV2 to TRBJ2-1; D might be TRBD2 (6 bases). V was pared by 6 bases and J by 7 bases, with 22 bases between. The CDR3 spans 16 residues. CDR1 and CDR2 (germline): SNHLY, FYNNEI. As DNA, the CDR3 is TGTGCCAGCAGGATCTCTGGCGGGATTATGAGGAATGAGCAGTTCTTC. It encodes CASRISGGIMRNEQFF.

This chain joins TRBV11-2 and TRBJ1-2; 9 bases fit TRBD1. The germline gives CDR1 SGHAT, CDR2 FQNNGV. Trimming cost V 5 bases and J 3 bases; bases outside gene matches: 7. The CDR3 loop spans 15 amino acids. The CDR3 reads CASSQGQGRDYGYTF. In DNA, the CDR3 is TGTGCCAGCAGCCAGGGACAGGGCAGGGACTATGGCTACACCTTC.

This clone was counted a few times. This chain uses TRBV5-6 with TRBJ2-7; perhaps TRBD2 as D (6 bases). CDR3 length equals 14 residues. CDR1 SGHDT and CDR2 YYEEEE come from the germline V gene. The V end lost 4 bases, the J end lost 0 bases, and 11 bases lay between the germline ends. This CDR3 reads CASSKAGSSYEQYF. CDR3 sequence (DNA): TGTGCCAGCAGCAAGGCGGGGAGCTCCTACGAGCAGTACTTC.

The CDR3 nucleotides are TGTGCCAGCAGCCCCCCGACAGGTTACTTTTATGGCTACACCTTC. This encodes CASSPPTGYFYGYTF. The V call is TRBV13, the J call TRBJ1-2, with D possibly being TRBD1 (6 bases). Trimming removed 5 bases at V and 5 bases at J, with 18 bases between. CDR3 length equals 15 residues. In germline, CDR1 is PRHDT, CDR2 FYEKMQ (reference sequence).